What follows describes a single T cell receptor (beta chain). The antigen it recognizes is unknown. The input lacks base qualities; no much larger clone sits a single base away. The data belong to a study of T cell repertoires in cytomegalovirus infection (dated by TCRdb to the late 2010s). For context, the study as a whole: Alongside well-studied HLA-B-restricted epitopes, the peptide stimulations were aimed at recently identified HLA-C-restricted CMV epitopes, whose presentation resists viral immunomodulation. Because public TCR beta signatures pointed to carriage of CMV infection together with the matching HLA type, the HLA type of each donor mattered for the analysis. The study at large found these results: The ex vivo response was dominated by HLA-C-restricted CMV-specific TCR beta clonotypes, and the single most frequent clonotype in two of eight donors was supplied by these HLA-C-restricted clonotypes. Cumulative frequency of public TCR beta family members discriminated carriers of CMV infection plus the relevant HLA type in this cohort and an independent 352-donor cohort.

The CDR3 covers 18 residues, taking in both the cysteine and the valine. Only the CDR3 portion is preserved as DNA: 54 bases, with reading frame beginning at the first base. From V the trimming removes 5 bases and from J it removes 4 bases, while the gene matches leave 11 bases of the junction unaccounted for. Read against the paper, the sample's treatment or condition label means: in vitro stimulation with specific CMV peptide epitopes to enrich CMV-specific T cells. The instrument was an Illumina HiSeq 1500. Clones were called with MiXCR by TCRdb after fastp trimmed the public reads at Q25, and only in-frame beta chains were retained. Every entry covers one CDR3 protein and lists the most common genes and DNA from its rows. The sample yields about 920,000 distinct CDR3 sequences; 30% to 40% were counted once. The ten top clones hold over 12% of the sample.

The rearranged chain carries TRBV12-3 or TRBV12-4 and TRBJ2-7, with 16 middle bases fitting TRBD2. This specimen consisted of cultured CD8+ T cells from PBMCs, obtained from culture after CMV antigen stimulation. This sequence originates from a human donor in good health (CMV status not recorded). Some clones in this sample may be carry-over from other donors' samples. The CDR3 region reads CASSPGTSGGVTGYEQYV. The nucleotide sequence reads TGTGCCAGCAGTCCGGGGACTAGCGGGGGGGTTACGGGGTACGAGCAGTACGTC.